These 19 T cell receptor beta chains came from one sample sequenced in a study of CD8 T cells in Susac syndrome. Roughly 0.45 to 1 ug RNA was reverse transcribed with random hexamers. TCRdb itself ran the immunoSEQ multiplex PCR reads through MiXCR, one entry per CDR3 protein. The sample has 150,000 to 250,000 distinct CDR3 sequences; roughly 95% are singletons. Material for sequencing was CD4+ T cells from PBMCs. The receptors here all came from a human donor with multiple sclerosis.

CDR3 amino acids: CSVGTGAGTDTQYF. DNA of the CDR3: TGCAGCGTGGGGACAGGGGCTGGGACAGATACGCAGTATTTT. V is TRBV29-1 and J is TRBJ2-3, with 10 bases fitting TRBD1. This CDR3 spans 14 amino acids. The J segment lost 3 bases and the V segment lost 6 bases, leaving 6 bases of the junction unmatched. Germline V lookup: CDR1 SQVTM, CDR2 ANQGSEA.

This clonotype occurred once. The chain combines TRBV3-1 with TRBJ2-3; no clear D. The CDR3 extends over 12 amino acids. Germline V gene data show CDR1 as LGHDT and CDR2 as YNNKEL (reference sequence). V lost 1 base and J lost 6, with 5 bases in between. CDR3 coding DNA: TGTGCCAGCAGCCAAGGGTTTGATACGCAGTATTTT. Its protein is CASSQGFDTQYF.

This chain uses TRBV11-2 with TRBJ2-6; D might be TRBD2 (6 bases). Germline values: CDR1 SGHAT, CDR2 FQNNGV. This CDR3 comprises 18 residues. V was clipped by 1 base and J by 1 base, with 14 bases between them. The CDR3 loop is CASSLVGQGGSGANVLTF. CDR3 DNA: TGTGCCAGCAGCTTAGTGGGTCAGGGAGGTTCTGGGGCCAACGTCCTGACTTTC.

This clonotype was detected a few times. CDR3 nucleotides: TGTGCCAGCAGTCCACGGGGTTCAGAGACCCAGTACTTC. This sequence encodes CASSPRGSETQYF. V and J are TRBV27 and TRBJ2-5; D perhaps matches TRBD2 (5 bases). CDR1 is MNHEY and CDR2 is SMNVEV in the germline V gene (reference sequence). Trimming left V 5 bases short and J 4 bases short, with 11 bases between. The CDR3 has 13 amino acids.

V usage is TRBV11-1 and J usage is TRBJ2-3; TRBD2 might be the D (5 bases). Germline V lookup: CDR1 SGHAT, CDR2 FQDESV (reference sequence). The CDR3 is 12 residues long. V dropped 7 bases and J dropped 2 bases, with 7 bases sitting between them. The CDR3 is CASTGNTDTQYF. The CDR3 coding sequence is TGTGCCAGCACGGGGAACACAGATACGCAGTATTTT.

The chain recombines TRBV2 with TRBJ2-5, with TRBD2 identical over 7 bases. The germline V gene has CDR1 SNHLY and CDR2 FYNNEI. The CDR3 extends over 14 amino acids. Trimming removed 11 bases from V and 0 bases from J; junction bases left unmatched: 9. The CDR3 loop is CARGAGLDQETQYF. The CDR3 DNA follows: TGTGCCCGCGGAGCGGGGCTGGACCAAGAGACCCAGTACTTC.

J is TRBJ1-2 and V is TRBV5-6; D uncertain. Trimming pared 4 bases from V and 6 bases from J, leaving 10 bases between. The CDR3 loop spans 12 amino acids. Germline CDR1 reads SGHDT; CDR2 reads YYEEEE. The CDR3 DNA follows: TGTGCCAGCAGCCTTGGGCGCAATGGCTACACCTTC. As protein: CASSLGRNGYTF.

The J gene is TRBJ1-2, the V gene TRBV20-1; D gene uncertain. Trimming shortened V by 0 bases and J by 5 bases, and 10 bases separated the two germline ends. Germline values: CDR1 DFQATT, CDR2 SNEGSKA (reference sequence). The CDR3 is 13 amino acids. Written as DNA, the CDR3 is TGCAGTGCTAGAGAGGTCAGCTATTATGGCTACACCTTC. It encodes CSAREVSYYGYTF.

The V call is TRBV5-6, the J call TRBJ1-4; 9 bases match TRBD1. The germline V gene has CDR1 SGHDT and CDR2 YYEEEE. Unmatched junction bases numbered 15, after V lost 4 bases and J lost 8 bases. The CDR3 is 17 amino acids. In nucleotides, the CDR3 is TGTGCCAGCAGCGCGACGGCTGGGGACAGGGTTCAAGAAAAACTGTTTTTT. It codes for CASSATAGDRVQEKLFF.

This sequence joins TRBV6-1 and TRBJ2-1; 10 bases agree with TRBD2. CDR3 length: 13 amino acids. The V gene end was trimmed by 7 bases and the J gene end by 7 bases; junction bases not matched to a gene: 4. Germline CDR1 reads MNHNS; CDR2 reads SASEGT. The CDR3 is CASTPGLANEQFF. The CDR3 coding sequence is TGTGCCAGCACTCCGGGACTAGCGAATGAGCAGTTCTTC.

This rearrangement joins TRBV2 to TRBJ1-2; D is unresolved. Trimming pared 6 bases from V and 4 bases from J, leaving 9 bases between. Germline V lookup: CDR1 SNHLY, CDR2 FYNNEI. The CDR3 loop spans 12 amino acids. The CDR3 region has the DNA TGTGCCAGCAGCGGCGGCATCTATGGCTACACCTTC. Amino acid sequence: CASSGGIYGYTF.

This clonotype was counted once. At one of its ends the junction is not consistent with the germline gene, which may arise from a read error. The chain is built from TRBV14 and TRBJ1-1; D is undetermined. This CDR3 region has 11 residues. Germline values: CDR1 SGHDN, CDR2 FVKESK. This chain's CDR3 is CASSQRTRLVF. DNA of the CDR3: TGTGCCAGCAGCCAAAGGACCCGCCTCGTTTTT.

This clonotype was seen a handful of times. V usage is TRBV19 and J usage is TRBJ2-3, with D unresolved. Trimming pared 6 bases from V and 2 bases from J, leaving 6 bases between. The CDR3 runs 12 residues. Germline V gives CDR1 LNHDA, CDR2 SQIVND (reference sequence). As DNA, the CDR3 is TGTGCCAGTAGCACAGACACAGATACGCAGTATTTT. Protein: CASSTDTDTQYF.

The chain uses TRBV11-2 and TRBJ2-7, with TRBD1 identical over 8 bases. The ends lost 6 bases at V and 9 bases at J; junction bases unmatched: 13. Germline V CDR1 and CDR2: SGHAT, FQNNGV. The CDR3 sequence is 14 residues long. The CDR3 bases are TGTGCCAGCAGGCCTCCGGGACGAACAGGGGGGCAGTACTTC. Translation: CASRPPGRTGGQYF. Using reference TRBV11-2 and TRBJ2-7 for the parts outside the CDR3, the full variable domain is EAGVAQSPRYKIIEKRQSVAFWCNPISGHATLYWYQQILGQGPKLLIQFQNNGVVDDSQLPKDRFSAERLKGVDSTLKIQPAKLEDSAVYLCASRPPGRTGGQYFGPGTRLTVT.

This chain connects TRBV3-1 to TRBJ1-2; TRBD1 matches at 8 bases. Losses at the gene ends were 4 bases for V and 5 bases for J; bases not matched to a gene: 18. Germline CDR1 is LGHDT and CDR2 is YNNKEL (reference sequence). CDR3 length: 18 residues. CDR3: CASSPHPGQDGGRYGYTF. The CDR3 region has the DNA TGTGCCAGCAGCCCCCACCCGGGACAGGACGGAGGGAGGTATGGCTACACCTTC.

The J gene is TRBJ2-4, the V gene TRBV30; 7 positions agree with TRBD2. The CDR3 covers 14 residues. Trimming removed 0 bases from V and 7 bases from J; junction bases left unmatched: 6. Germline CDR1 reads GTSNPN; CDR2 reads SVGIG (reference sequence). CDR3 residues: CAWSVLTRENIQYF. The CDR3 DNA reads TGTGCCTGGAGTGTCTTGACGCGGGAGAACATTCAGTACTTC.

The chain combines TRBV20-1 with TRBJ1-1, with unresolved D. Germline V gene sequence: CDR1 DFQATT, CDR2 SNEGSKA (reference sequence). Trimming stripped 3 bases from V and 2 bases from J, with 10 bases between. The CDR3 is 13 amino acids. CDR3: CSASSEGNTEAFF. The CDR3 DNA sequence: TGCAGTGCTAGCAGCGAGGGTAACACTGAAGCTTTCTTT.

The chain recombines TRBV24-1 with TRBJ2-2, with D uncertain. Between the trimmed V and J ends, which lost 2 bases and 2 bases, there was a span of 5 bases. Germline lookup yields CDR1 KGHDR and CDR2 SFDVKD. The CDR3 runs to 14 residues. CDR3 DNA: TGTGCCACCAGTGATTCGTTTAACACCGGGGAGCTGTTTTTT. Encoded protein: CATSDSFNTGELFF.

The chain employs TRBV5-1 and TRBJ2-5; D is ambiguous. CDR1 is SGHRS, CDR2 YFSETQ, per germline. V gave up 5 bases and J gave up 4 bases, with 6 bases separating them. CDR3 length: 11 amino acids. CDR3 sequence reads: CASRLSETQYF. CDR3 DNA sequence: TGCGCCAGCAGGCTTTCAGAGACCCAGTACTTC.